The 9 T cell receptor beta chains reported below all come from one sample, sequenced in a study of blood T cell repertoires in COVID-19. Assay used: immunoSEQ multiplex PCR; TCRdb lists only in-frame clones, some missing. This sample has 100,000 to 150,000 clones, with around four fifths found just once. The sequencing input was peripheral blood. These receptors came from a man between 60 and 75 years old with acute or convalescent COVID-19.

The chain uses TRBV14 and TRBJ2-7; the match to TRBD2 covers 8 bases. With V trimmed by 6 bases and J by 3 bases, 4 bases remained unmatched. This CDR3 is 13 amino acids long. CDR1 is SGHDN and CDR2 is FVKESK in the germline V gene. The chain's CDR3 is CASSLTSGYEQYF. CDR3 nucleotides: TGTGCCAGCAGTCTCACTAGCGGCTACGAGCAGTACTTC.

CDR3: CASSSTASYEQYF. CDR3 nucleotide sequence: TGTGCCAGTAGTAGTACAGCCTCCTACGAGCAGTACTTC. J is TRBJ2-7 and V is TRBV19; D gene uncertain. Germline V gene sequence: CDR1 LNHDA, CDR2 SQIVND (reference sequence). The CDR3 has 13 amino acids. The ends were cut back, 4 bases at V and 0 bases at J, with 7 bases in the middle.

In DNA form, the CDR3 reads TGTGCCAGCGAAAGGACAGGAGCGGGGGACACTGAAGCTTTCTTT. This translates into CASERTGAGDTEAFF. V gene TRBV5-8 combines with J gene TRBJ1-1, with TRBD1 matching 7 bases. The J segment lost 3 bases and the V segment lost 7 bases, leaving 12 bases of the junction unmatched. The CDR3 loop spans 15 amino acids. Germline values: CDR1 SGHTS, CDR2 YDEGEE.

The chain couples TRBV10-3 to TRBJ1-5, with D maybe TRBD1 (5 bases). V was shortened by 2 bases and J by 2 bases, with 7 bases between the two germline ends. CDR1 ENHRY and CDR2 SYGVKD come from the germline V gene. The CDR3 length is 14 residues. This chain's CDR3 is CAISEGARNQPQHF. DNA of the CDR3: TGTGCCATCAGTGAGGGGGCGCGCAATCAGCCCCAGCATTTT.

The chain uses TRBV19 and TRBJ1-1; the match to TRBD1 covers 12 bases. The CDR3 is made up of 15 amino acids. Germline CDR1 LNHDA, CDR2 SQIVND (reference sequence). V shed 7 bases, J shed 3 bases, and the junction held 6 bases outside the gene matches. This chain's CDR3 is CASNRDRGLDTEAFF. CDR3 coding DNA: TGTGCCAGTAACCGGGACAGGGGGCTGGACACTGAAGCTTTCTTT.

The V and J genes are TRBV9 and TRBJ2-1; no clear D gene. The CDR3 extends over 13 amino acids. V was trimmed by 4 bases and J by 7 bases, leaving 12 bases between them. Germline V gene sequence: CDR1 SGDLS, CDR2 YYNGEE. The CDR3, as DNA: TGTGCCAGCAGCTCCCGACCCGGGAATGAGCAGTTCTTC. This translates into CASSSRPGNEQFF.

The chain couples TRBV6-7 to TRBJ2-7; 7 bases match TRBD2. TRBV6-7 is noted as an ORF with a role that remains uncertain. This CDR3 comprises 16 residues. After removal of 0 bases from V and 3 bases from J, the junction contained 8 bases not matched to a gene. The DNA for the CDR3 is TGTGCCAGCAGTTACTCCCCCCGCGGGAGAGTCTACGAGCAGTACTTC. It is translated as CASSYSPRGRVYEQYF.

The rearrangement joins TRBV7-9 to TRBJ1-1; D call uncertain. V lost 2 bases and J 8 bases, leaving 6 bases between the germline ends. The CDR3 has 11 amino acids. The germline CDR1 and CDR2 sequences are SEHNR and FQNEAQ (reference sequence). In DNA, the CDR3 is TGTGCCAGCAGCTTATACATGGAAGCTTTCTTT. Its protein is CASSLYMEAFF.

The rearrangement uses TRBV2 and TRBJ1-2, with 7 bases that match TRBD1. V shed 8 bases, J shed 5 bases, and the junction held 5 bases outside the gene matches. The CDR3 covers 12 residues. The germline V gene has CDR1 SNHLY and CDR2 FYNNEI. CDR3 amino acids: CASGRDSYGYTF. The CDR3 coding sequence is TGTGCCAGCGGCCGGGACAGTTATGGCTACACCTTC.